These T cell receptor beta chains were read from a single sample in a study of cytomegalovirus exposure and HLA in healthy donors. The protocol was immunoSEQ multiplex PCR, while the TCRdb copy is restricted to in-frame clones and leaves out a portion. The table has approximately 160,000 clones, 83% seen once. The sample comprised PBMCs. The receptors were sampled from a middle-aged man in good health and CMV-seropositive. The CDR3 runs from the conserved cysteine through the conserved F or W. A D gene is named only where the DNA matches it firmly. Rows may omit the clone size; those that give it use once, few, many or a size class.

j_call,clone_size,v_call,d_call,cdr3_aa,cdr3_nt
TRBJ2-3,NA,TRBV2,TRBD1,CASSQTGSLTDTQYF,TGTGCCAGCAGTCAGACAGGGAGTCTGACAGATACGCAGTATTTT
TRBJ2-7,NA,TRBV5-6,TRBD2,CASSLLAGSYEQYF,TGTGCCAGCAGCTTGTTAGCGGGATCCTACGAGCAGTACTTC
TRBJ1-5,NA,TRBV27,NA,CASSSGHPLNNQPQHF,TGTGCCAGCAGTTCGGGACATCCCTTGAACAATCAGCCCCAGCATTTT
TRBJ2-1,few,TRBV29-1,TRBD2,CSVEDPTSGRWDEQFF,TGCAGCGTTGAAGACCCCACTAGCGGGAGGTGGGATGAGCAGTTCTTC
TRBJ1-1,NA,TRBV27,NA,CASSFIGGTEAFF,TGTGCCAGCAGTTTTATAGGGGGTACTGAAGCTTTCTTT
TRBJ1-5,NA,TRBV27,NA,CASSLSTNSNQPQHF,TGTGCCAGCAGTTTATCGACAAATAGCAATCAGCCCCAGCATTTT
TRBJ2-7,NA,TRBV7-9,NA,CSSSFSGGVSRVEQYF,TGTTCCAGCAGCTTTAGCGGAGGAGTATCTCGCGTCGAGCAGTACTTC
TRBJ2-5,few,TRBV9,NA,CASSASWGGEETQYF,TGTGCCAGCAGCGCGTCCTGGGGCGGGGAAGAGACCCAGTACTTC
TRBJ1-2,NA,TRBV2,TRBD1,CASSRTGGGGAYGYTF,TGTGCCAGCAGTCGGACAGGGGGCGGAGGCGCCTATGGCTACACCTTC
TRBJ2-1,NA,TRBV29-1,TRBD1,CSVGTGVSYNEQFF,TGCAGCGTTGGGACAGGGGTCTCCTACAATGAGCAGTTCTTC
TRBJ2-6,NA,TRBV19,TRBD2,CASSILAGTGANVLTF,TGTGCCAGTAGTATCCTAGCGGGGACTGGGGCCAACGTCCTGACTTTC
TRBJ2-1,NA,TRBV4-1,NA,CASSQDGGGFSYNEQFF,TGCGCCAGCAGCCAAGATGGGGGCGGGTTCTCCTACAATGAGCAGTTCTTC
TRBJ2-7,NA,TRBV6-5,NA,CASSYGGVGSYEQYF,TGTGCCAGCAGTTACGGGGGCGTTGGATCCTACGAGCAGTACTTC
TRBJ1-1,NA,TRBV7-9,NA,CASSLGWGGNTEAFF,TGTGCCAGCAGCTTAGGATGGGGGGGGAACACTGAAGCTTTCTTT
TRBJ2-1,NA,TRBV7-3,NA,CASSTRVGSEQFF,TGTGCCAGCAGCACCCGCGTTGGTTCTGAGCAGTTCTTC
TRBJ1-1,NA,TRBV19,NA,CASSSREGTEAFF,TGTGCCAGTAGTAGCCGGGAGGGCACTGAAGCTTTCTTT
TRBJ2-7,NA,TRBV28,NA,CASSSRTQGRGYF,TGTGCCAGCAGTTCCCGGACCCAGGGAAGGGGGTACTTC
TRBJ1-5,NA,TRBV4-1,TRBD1,CASSPGQGNSNQPQHF,TGCGCCAGCAGCCCAGGACAGGGGAATAGCAATCAGCCCCAGCATTTT
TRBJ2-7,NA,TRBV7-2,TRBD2,CASSPGLAGDEQYF,TGTGCCAGCAGCCCGGGACTAGCGGGGGACGAGCAGTACTTC
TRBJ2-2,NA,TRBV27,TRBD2,CASRGGQNTGELFF,TGTGCCAGCCGCGGGGGGCAGAACACCGGGGAGCTGTTTTTT
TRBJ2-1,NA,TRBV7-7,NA,CASSQWRGEGNEQFF,TGTGCTAGCAGCCAATGGAGGGGAGAGGGCAATGAGCAGTTCTTC
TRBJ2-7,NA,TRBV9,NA,CASSGIPPYEQYF,TGTGCCAGCAGCGGTATCCCCCCCTACGAGCAGTACTTC
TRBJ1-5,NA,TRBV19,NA,CASSIFGTPSNQPQHF,TGTGCCAGTAGTATATTCGGGACACCTAGCAATCAGCCCCAGCATTTT
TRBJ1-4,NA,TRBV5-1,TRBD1,CASSLVGTGEEKLFF,TGCGCCAGCAGCTTGGTTGGGACAGGGGAAGAAAAACTGTTTTTT
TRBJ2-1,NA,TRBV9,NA,CASSPEASYDEQFF,TGTGCCAGCAGCCCAGAGGCTAGTTACGATGAGCAGTTCTTC
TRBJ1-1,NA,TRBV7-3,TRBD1,CPQPRDRAMNTEAFF,TGTCCACAGCCTCGGGACAGGGCAATGAACACTGAAGCTTTCTTT
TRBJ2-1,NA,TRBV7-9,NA,CASSTLWASSYNEQFF,TGTGCCAGCAGCACCCTTTGGGCGAGCTCCTACAATGAGCAGTTCTTC